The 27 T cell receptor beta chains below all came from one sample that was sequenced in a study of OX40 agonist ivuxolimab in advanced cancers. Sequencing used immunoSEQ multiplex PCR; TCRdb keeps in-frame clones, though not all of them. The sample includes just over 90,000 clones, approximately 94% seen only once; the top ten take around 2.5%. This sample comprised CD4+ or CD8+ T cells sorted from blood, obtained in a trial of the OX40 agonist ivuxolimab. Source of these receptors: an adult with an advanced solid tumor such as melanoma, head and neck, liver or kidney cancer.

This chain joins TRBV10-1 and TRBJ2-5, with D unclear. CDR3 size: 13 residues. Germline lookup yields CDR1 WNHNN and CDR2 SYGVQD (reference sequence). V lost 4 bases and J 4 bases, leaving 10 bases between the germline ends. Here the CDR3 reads CASSVGWGETQYF. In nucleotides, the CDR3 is TGCGCCAGCAGTGTAGGCTGGGGAGAGACCCAGTACTTC.

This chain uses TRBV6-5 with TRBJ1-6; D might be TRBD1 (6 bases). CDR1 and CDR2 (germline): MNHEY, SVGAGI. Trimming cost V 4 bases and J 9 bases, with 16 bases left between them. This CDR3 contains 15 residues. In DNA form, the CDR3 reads TGTGCCAGCAGTTCATTAGGGGGGGCTAGTTCACCCCTCCACTTT. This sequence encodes CASSSLGGASSPLHF.

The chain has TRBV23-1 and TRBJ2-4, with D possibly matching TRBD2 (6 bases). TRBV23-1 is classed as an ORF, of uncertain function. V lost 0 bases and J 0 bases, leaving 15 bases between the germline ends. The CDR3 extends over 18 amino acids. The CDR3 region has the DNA TGCGCCAGCAGTCAATCGGACCGTCGGGAGCTAGCCAAAAACATTCAGTACTTC. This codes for CASSQSDRRELAKNIQYF.

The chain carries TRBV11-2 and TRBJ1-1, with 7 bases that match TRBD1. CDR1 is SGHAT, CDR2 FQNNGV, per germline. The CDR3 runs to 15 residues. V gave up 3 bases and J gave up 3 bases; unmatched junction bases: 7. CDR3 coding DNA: TGTGCCAGCAGCTTCTCAGGGGGTTGGGACACTGAAGCTTTCTTT. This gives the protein CASSFSGGWDTEAFF.

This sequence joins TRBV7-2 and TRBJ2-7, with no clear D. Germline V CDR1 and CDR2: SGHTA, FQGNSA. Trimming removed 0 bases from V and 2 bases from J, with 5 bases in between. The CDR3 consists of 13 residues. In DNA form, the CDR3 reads TGTGCCAGCAGCTTAGCTTTGGCCTACGAGCAGTACTTC. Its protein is CASSLALAYEQYF.

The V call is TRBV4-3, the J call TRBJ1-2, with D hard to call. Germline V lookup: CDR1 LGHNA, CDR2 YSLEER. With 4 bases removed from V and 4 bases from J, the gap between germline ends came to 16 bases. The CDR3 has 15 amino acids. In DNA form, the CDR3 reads TGCGCCAGCAGCCCGCGGACGGCGGCAACCTATGGCTACACCTTC. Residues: CASSPRTAATYGYTF.

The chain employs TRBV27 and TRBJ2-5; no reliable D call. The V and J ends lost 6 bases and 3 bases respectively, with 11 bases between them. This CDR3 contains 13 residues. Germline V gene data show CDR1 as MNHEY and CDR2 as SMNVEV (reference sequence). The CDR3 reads CASSFMAEETQYF. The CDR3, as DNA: TGTGCCAGCAGCTTTATGGCGGAAGAGACCCAGTACTTC.

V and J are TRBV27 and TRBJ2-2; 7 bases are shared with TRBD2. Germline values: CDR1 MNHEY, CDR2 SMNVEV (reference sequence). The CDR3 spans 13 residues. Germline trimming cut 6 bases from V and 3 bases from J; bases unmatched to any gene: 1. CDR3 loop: CASRGRDTGELFF. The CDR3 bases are TGTGCCAGCAGGGGGAGGGACACCGGGGAGCTGTTTTTT.

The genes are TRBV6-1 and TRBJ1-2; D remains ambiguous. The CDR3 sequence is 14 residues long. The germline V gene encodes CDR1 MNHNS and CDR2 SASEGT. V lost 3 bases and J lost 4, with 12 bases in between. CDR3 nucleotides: TGTGCCAGCAGTGAGCGGAGGAACCCCTATGGCTACACCTTC. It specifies CASSERRNPYGYTF.

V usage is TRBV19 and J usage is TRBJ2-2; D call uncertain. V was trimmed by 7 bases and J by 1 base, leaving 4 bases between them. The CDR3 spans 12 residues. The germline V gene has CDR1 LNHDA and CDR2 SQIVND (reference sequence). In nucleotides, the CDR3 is TGTGCCAGTAATTGGAACACCGGGGAGCTGTTTTTT. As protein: CASNWNTGELFF.

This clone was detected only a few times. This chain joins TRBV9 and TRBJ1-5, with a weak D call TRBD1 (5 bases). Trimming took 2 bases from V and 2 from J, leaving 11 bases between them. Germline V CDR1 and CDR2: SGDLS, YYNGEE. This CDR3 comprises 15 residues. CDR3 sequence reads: CASSVTGDGNQPQHF. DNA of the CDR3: TGTGCCAGCAGCGTGACTGGGGACGGCAATCAGCCCCAGCATTTT.

The CDR3: CASSEGYTGELFF. CDR3 bases: TGTGCCAGCAGCGAGGGTTACACCGGGGAGCTGTTTTTT. The chain couples TRBV28 to TRBJ2-2; the D gene is possibly TRBD2 (5 bases). With 6 bases removed from V and 3 bases from J, the gap between germline ends came to 8 bases. Per the germline V gene, CDR1 is MDHEN and CDR2 is SYDVKM. CDR3 size: 13 residues.

The CDR3 loop reads CASSLKFRDQGLRETQYF. DNA of the CDR3: TGTGCCAGCAGTTTAAAATTTAGGGACCAAGGGCTTAGAGAGACCCAGTACTTC. The V call is TRBV27, the J call TRBJ2-5; either TRBD1 or TRBD2 may fit D (5 bases each). The V end was cut by 2 bases, the J end by 4 bases, with 23 bases between. Germline values: CDR1 MNHEY, CDR2 SMNVEV (reference sequence). CDR3 length equals 18 residues.

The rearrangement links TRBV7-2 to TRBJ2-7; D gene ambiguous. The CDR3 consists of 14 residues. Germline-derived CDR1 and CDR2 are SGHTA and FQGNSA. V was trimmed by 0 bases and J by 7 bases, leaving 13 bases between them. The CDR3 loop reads CASSLAPQAREQYF. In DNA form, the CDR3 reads TGTGCCAGCAGCTTAGCGCCCCAGGCGAGGGAGCAGTACTTC.

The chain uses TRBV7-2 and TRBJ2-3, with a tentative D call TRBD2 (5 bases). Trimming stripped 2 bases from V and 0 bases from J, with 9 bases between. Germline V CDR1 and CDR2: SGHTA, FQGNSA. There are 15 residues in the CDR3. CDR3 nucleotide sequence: TGTGCCAGCAGCTTAACCCGAGGGAGCACAGATACGCAGTATTTT. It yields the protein CASSLTRGSTDTQYF. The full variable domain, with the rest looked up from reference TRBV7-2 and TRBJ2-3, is GAGVSQSPSNKVTEKGKDVELRCDPISGHTALYWYRQSLGQGLEFLIYFQGNSAPDKSGLPSDRFSAERTGGSVSTLTIQRTQQEDSAVYLCASSLTRGSTDTQYFGPGTRLTVL.

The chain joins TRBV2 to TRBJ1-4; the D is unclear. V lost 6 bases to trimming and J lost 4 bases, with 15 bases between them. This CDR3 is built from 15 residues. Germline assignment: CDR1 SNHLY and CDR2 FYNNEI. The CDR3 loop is CASRSGRLLNEKLFF. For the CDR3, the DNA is TGTGCCAGCAGGAGTGGACGGTTACTTAATGAAAAACTGTTTTTT. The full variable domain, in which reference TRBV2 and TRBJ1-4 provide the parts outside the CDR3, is EPEVTQTPSHQVTQMGQEVILRCVPISNHLYFYWYRQILGQKVEFLVSFYNNEISEKSEIFDDQFSVERPDGSNFTLKIRSTKLEDSAMYFCASRSGRLLNEKLFFGSGTQLSVL.

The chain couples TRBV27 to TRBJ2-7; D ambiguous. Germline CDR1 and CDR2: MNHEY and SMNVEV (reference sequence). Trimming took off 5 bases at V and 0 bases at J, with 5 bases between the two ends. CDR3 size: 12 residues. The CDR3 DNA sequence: TGTGCCAGCAGTAAGGACTCCTACGAGCAGTACTTC. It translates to CASSKDSYEQYF.

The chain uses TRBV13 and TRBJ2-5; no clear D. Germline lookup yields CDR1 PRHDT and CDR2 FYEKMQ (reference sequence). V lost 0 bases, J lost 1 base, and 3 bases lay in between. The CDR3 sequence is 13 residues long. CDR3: CASSLGSQETQYF. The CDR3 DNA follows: TGTGCCAGCAGCTTAGGGAGCCAAGAGACCCAGTACTTC.

The CDR3 sequence is CASSRTPSTDTQYF. Here the CDR3 DNA reads TGTGCCAGCAGCCGGACTCCTAGCACAGATACGCAGTATTTT. The chain carries TRBV6-5 and TRBJ2-3; D might be TRBD2 (5 bases). V was pared by 6 bases and J by 0 bases, with 10 bases between. There are 14 residues in the CDR3. Germline lookup yields CDR1 MNHEY and CDR2 SVGAGI.

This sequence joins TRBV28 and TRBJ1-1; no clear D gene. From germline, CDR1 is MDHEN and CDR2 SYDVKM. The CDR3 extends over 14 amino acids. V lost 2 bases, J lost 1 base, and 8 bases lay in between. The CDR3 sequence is CASSLGAENTEAFF. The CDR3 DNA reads TGTGCCAGCAGTTTAGGAGCGGAGAACACTGAAGCTTTCTTT.

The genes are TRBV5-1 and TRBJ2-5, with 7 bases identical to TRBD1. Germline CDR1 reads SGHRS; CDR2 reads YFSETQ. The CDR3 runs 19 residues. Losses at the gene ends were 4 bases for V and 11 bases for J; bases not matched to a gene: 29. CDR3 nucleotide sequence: TGCGCCAGCAGCCTGAGGCCAGGACAGGTCCCTTCTACTTCAGGAGAGCAGTACTTC. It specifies CASSLRPGQVPSTSGEQYF.

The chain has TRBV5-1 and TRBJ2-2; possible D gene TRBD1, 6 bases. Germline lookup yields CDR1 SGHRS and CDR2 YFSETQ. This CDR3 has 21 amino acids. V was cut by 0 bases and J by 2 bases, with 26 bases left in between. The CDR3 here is CASSLAPPRGTPPRNTGELFF. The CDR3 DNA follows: TGCGCCAGCAGCTTGGCCCCTCCCAGGGGTACCCCCCCTCGAAACACCGGGGAGCTGTTTTTT.

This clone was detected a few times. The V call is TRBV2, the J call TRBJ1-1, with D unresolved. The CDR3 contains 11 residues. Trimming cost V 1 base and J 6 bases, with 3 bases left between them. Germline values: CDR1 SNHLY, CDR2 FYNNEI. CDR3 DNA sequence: TGTGCCAGCAGTGAAGGACCTGAAGCTTTCTTT. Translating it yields CASSEGPEAFF.

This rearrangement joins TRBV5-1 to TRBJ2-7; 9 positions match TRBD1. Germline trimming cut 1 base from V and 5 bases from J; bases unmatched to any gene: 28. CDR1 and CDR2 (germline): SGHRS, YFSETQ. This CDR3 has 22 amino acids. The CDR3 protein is CASSLRFSPKYRGPREGDEQYF. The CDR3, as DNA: TGCGCCAGCAGCTTGAGGTTCTCCCCCAAATACAGGGGGCCCAGGGAGGGAGACGAGCAGTACTTC.

Written as DNA, the CDR3 is TGTGCCAGCAGCCCCAGGAAAGACAGGGGGCGAAACGAGCAGTACTTC. This translates into CASSPRKDRGRNEQYF. The gene calls are TRBV9 and TRBJ2-7, with 10 bases matching TRBD1. This CDR3 has 16 amino acids. The V gene's germline CDR1 is SGDLS and CDR2 YYNGEE. V lost 4 bases to trimming and J lost 5 bases; unmatched junction nucleotides: 12.

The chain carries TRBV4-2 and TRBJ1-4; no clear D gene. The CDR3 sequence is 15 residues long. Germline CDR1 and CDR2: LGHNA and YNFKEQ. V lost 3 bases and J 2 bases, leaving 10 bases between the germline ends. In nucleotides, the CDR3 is TGTGCCAGCAGCCAGGTGCACGACACTAATGAAAAACTGTTTTTT. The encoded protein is CASSQVHDTNEKLFF.

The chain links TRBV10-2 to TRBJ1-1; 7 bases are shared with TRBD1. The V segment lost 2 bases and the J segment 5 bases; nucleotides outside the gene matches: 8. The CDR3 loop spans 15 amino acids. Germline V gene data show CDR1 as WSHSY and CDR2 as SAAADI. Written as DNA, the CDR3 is TGCGCCAGCAGTGAGAAGAGGGGGCTGGGGACTGAAGCTTTCTTT. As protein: CASSEKRGLGTEAFF.